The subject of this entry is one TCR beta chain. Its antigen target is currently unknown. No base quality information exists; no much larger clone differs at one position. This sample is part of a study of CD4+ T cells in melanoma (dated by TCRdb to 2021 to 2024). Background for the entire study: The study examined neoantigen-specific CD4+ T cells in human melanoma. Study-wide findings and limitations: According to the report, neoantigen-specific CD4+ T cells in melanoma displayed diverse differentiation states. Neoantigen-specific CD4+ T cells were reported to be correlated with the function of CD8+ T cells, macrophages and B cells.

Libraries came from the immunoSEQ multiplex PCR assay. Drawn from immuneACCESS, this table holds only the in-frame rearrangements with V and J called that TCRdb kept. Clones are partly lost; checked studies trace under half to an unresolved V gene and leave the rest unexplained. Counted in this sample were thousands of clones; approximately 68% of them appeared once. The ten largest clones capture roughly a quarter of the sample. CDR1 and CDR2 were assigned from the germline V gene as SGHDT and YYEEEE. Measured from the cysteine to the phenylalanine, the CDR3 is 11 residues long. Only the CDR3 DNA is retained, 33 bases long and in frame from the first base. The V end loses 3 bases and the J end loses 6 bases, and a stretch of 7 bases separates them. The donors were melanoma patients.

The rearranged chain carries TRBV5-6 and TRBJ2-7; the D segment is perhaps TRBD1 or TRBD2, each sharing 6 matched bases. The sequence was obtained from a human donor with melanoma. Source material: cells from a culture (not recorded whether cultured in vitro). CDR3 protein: CASSSGAEQYF. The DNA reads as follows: TGTGCCAGCAGCTCGGGGGCCGAGCAGTACTTC.